Shown below are 9 T cell receptor beta chains from a single sample sequenced in a study of T-cell memory formation after mild COVID-19. TCRdb fed the 5' RACE reads into MiXCR, producing one record per CDR3 protein. The sample carries some 320,000 distinct CDR3 sequences, approximately 15% recorded once. Specimen: PBMCs or a T cell subset sorted from them (not recorded which). These receptor sequences come from a man aged 18 to 30 who had mild COVID-19 (a few samples of this study predate the infection). Cell type and time point are not known.

The V call is TRBV7-9, the J call TRBJ2-7; 7 bases fit TRBD1. V trimming: 2 bases; J trimming: 2 bases; junction bases outside the gene matches: 6. CDR1 and CDR2 (germline): SEHNR, FQNEAQ (reference sequence). This CDR3 spans 15 amino acids. The CDR3 protein is CASSLPRDSTYEQYF. The CDR3 coding sequence is TGTGCCAGCAGCTTACCCCGGGACAGCACCTACGAGCAGTACTTC.

This clonotype was detected only a few times. The rearrangement links TRBV6-5 to TRBJ1-6, with 9 bases aligning to TRBD1. V lost 0 bases to trimming and J lost 11 bases; unmatched junction nucleotides: 8. The CDR3 runs 16 residues. CDR1 is MNHEY and CDR2 is SVGAGI in the germline V gene. The CDR3 region has the DNA TGTGCCAGCAGTTACTCGACAGGGGGGAGGGAAACACCCCTCCACTTT. Encoded protein: CASSYSTGGRETPLHF.

This clonotype has a handful of counts. V and J are TRBV29-1 and TRBJ1-5; D is possibly TRBD1 (5 bases). V was shortened by 4 bases and J by 5 bases, with 12 bases between the two germline ends. The CDR3 covers 13 residues. Germline CDR1 reads SQVTM; CDR2 reads ANQGSEA. CDR3 nucleotide sequence: TGCAGCGTTGCCGGGGGTTGGGATCAGCCCCAGCATTTT. Its translation is CSVAGGWDQPQHF. Full variable domain (remainder filled in from reference TRBV29-1 and TRBJ1-5): SAVISQKPSRDICQRGTSLTIQCQVDSQVTMMFWYRQQPGQSLTLIATANQGSEATYESGFVIDKFPISRPNLTFSTLTVSNMSPEDSSIYLCSVAGGWDQPQHFGDGTRLSIL.

The genes are TRBV6-2 or TRBV6-3 and TRBJ2-7; 7 bases line up with TRBD1. In germline, CDR1 is MNHEY, CDR2 SVGEGT. The CDR3 totals 17 residues. V dropped 5 bases and J dropped 2; count of bases not matched to a gene: 15. The CDR3 here is CASSLRFRDRRTYEQYV. The DNA for the CDR3 is TGTGCCAGCAGTCTACGTTTCCGGGACAGAAGGACCTACGAGCAGTACGTC.

The chain carries TRBV3-1 and TRBJ2-3; D remains ambiguous. CDR1 is LGHDT and CDR2 is YNNKEL in the germline V gene (reference sequence). Trimming pared 4 bases from V and 2 bases from J, leaving 10 bases between. This CDR3 is built from 14 residues. The DNA for the CDR3 is TGTGCCAGCAGCCCTGAGACTTCCACAGATACGCAGTATTTT. Translating it yields CASSPETSTDTQYF.

The chain has TRBV5-4 and TRBJ2-7; the match to TRBD1 covers 7 bases. Germline CDR1 SGHNT, CDR2 YYREEE (reference sequence). V was clipped by 3 bases and J by 4 bases; unmatched bases: 10. CDR3 length equals 15 residues. The CDR3 DNA reads as TGTGCCAGCAGCTCCCGAAAGGGGACAGTTTACGAGCAGTACGTC. As protein: CASSSRKGTVYEQYV.

This clonotype was seen a handful of times. The V call is TRBV2, the J call TRBJ2-3; D is perhaps TRBD1 or TRBD2 (5 bases each). The CDR3 covers 13 residues. Germline CDR1 SNHLY, CDR2 FYNNEI. V was pared by 4 bases and J by 4 bases, with 9 bases between. In DNA form, the CDR3 reads TGTGCCAGCAGTGGGGGGTGGTCAGATACGCAGTATTTT. Its translation: CASSGGWSDTQYF.

A few counts support this clonotype. The chain links TRBV12-3 or TRBV12-4 to TRBJ2-5; D uncertain. The CDR3 consists of 14 residues. Between the trimmed V and J ends, which lost 2 bases and 2 bases, there was a span of 9 bases. The DNA for the CDR3 is TGTGCCAGCAGTTTATGGGGAATTCAAGAGACCCAGTACTTC. Its translation is CASSLWGIQETQYF.

The sample holds a few counts of this clonotype. This chain joins TRBV4-3 and TRBJ2-3; the D gene is possibly TRBD1 (6 bases). CDR1 and CDR2 from the germline V gene are LGHNA and YSLEER. V lost 0 bases and J lost 2, with 15 bases in between. The CDR3 extends over 17 amino acids. The CDR3: CASSQDFSWTATDTQYF. The CDR3 coding sequence is TGCGCCAGCAGCCAAGATTTTTCCTGGACAGCCACAGATACGCAGTATTTT.